The rows below give T cell receptor beta chains drawn from one sample of a study of CD8 T cells in ankylosing spondylitis. TCRdb ran MiXCR on the 5' RACE reads and lists one entry per CDR3 protein. The profile shows 470,000 or so distinct CDR3 sequences, about 24% of them singletons. What was sequenced was blood, either unsorted or a sorted T cell fraction (not recorded which). The receptors derive from a male donor with ankylosing spondylitis. Each CDR3 is given with its conserved first and last residue.

V gene: TRBV29-1; J gene: TRBJ1-1; CDR3 protein: CSVSPLTDTEAFF
V gene: TRBV12-3/TRBV12-4; J gene: TRBJ2-3; CDR3 protein: CASSYRPEQQYF
V gene: TRBV7-7; J gene: TRBJ2-5; CDR3 protein: CASSPVTGQETQYF
V gene: TRBV29-1; J gene: TRBJ2-1; CDR3 protein: CSVRTSGDEQFF
V gene: TRBV9; J gene: TRBJ2-7; CDR3 protein: CASSVGQFKSYEQYF
V gene: TRBV20-1; J gene: TRBJ1-2; CDR3 protein: CSASSTGGARYGYTF
V gene: TRBV24-1; J gene: TRBJ2-5; CDR3 protein: CATSDSTGSKEETQYF
V gene: TRBV5-1; J gene: TRBJ2-1; CDR3 protein: CASSSATGTGFHNEQFF
V gene: TRBV5-1; J gene: TRBJ2-5; CDR3 protein: CASSTPGQGQETQYF
V gene: TRBV5-1; J gene: TRBJ2-3; CDR3 protein: CASSTDRSITDTQYF
V gene: TRBV7-2; J gene: TRBJ2-1; CDR3 protein: CASSLSGSRNNEQFF
V gene: TRBV10-3; J gene: TRBJ2-4; CDR3 protein: CAIAGGTGKNIQYF
V gene: TRBV24-1; J gene: TRBJ2-5; CDR3 protein: CATSDIAGGHETQYF
V gene: TRBV20-1; J gene: TRBJ1-2; CDR3 protein: CSALTGGLDGYTF
V gene: TRBV7-6; J gene: TRBJ1-2; CDR3 protein: CASSFAGAIGYTF
V gene: TRBV5-1; J gene: TRBJ2-7; CDR3 protein: CASSLGQIGQSYEQYF
V gene: TRBV5-1; J gene: TRBJ2-3; CDR3 protein: CASSYTRGGTDTQYF
V gene: TRBV5-1; J gene: TRBJ2-2; CDR3 protein: CASSLFGTSGSDTGELFF
V gene: TRBV5-6; J gene: TRBJ2-1; CDR3 protein: CASSSQESSYNEQFF
V gene: TRBV5-6; J gene: TRBJ2-1; CDR3 protein: CASSSLREKSYNEQFF
V gene: TRBV20-1; J gene: TRBJ2-1; CDR3 protein: CSASGLRDEQFF
V gene: TRBV20-1; J gene: TRBJ2-1; CDR3 protein: CSAPKTSGSGNEQFF
V gene: TRBV20-1; J gene: TRBJ2-1; CDR3 protein: CSVPSVIRDRLDYNEQFF
V gene: TRBV19; J gene: TRBJ1-5; CDR3 protein: CASSIGDFNQPQHF
V gene: TRBV4-1; J gene: TRBJ2-3; CDR3 protein: CASSSLETANTDTQYF
V gene: TRBV29-1; J gene: TRBJ1-1; CDR3 protein: CSVPTEGGDEAFF
V gene: TRBV3-1; J gene: TRBJ2-1; CDR3 protein: CASSQDGPSGYNEQFF
V gene: TRBV6-5; J gene: TRBJ1-1; CDR3 protein: CASSYYPVEGTEAFF
V gene: TRBV19; J gene: TRBJ1-1; CDR3 protein: CASQRDGEDTEAFF
V gene: TRBV28; J gene: TRBJ2-7; CDR3 protein: CASQLASGSEQYF
V gene: TRBV3-1; J gene: TRBJ2-5; CDR3 protein: CASSQVPQETQYF
V gene: TRBV15; J gene: TRBJ2-3; CDR3 protein: CATSTGTSGFSTDTQYF
V gene: TRBV12-3/TRBV12-4; J gene: TRBJ2-7; CDR3 protein: CASSLQSGTEQYF
V gene: TRBV20-1; J gene: TRBJ1-3; CDR3 protein: CSAAYGGGNTIYF
V gene: TRBV3-1; J gene: TRBJ2-1; CDR3 protein: CASSQDYAGNEQFF
V gene: TRBV7-2; J gene: TRBJ1-5; CDR3 protein: CASSLAAGSNQPQHF
V gene: TRBV4-1; J gene: TRBJ2-7; CDR3 protein: CASSQDGRVYEQYF
V gene: TRBV14; J gene: TRBJ2-7; CDR3 protein: CASSPLAGEAYEQYF
V gene: TRBV25-1; J gene: TRBJ2-1; CDR3 protein: CASSESGGLGSDEQFF
V gene: TRBV7-9; J gene: TRBJ1-4; CDR3 protein: CASSAAGTGNEKLFF
V gene: TRBV12-3/TRBV12-4; J gene: TRBJ1-1; CDR3 protein: CASNTLGRIEAFF
V gene: TRBV11-3; J gene: TRBJ2-1; CDR3 protein: CASSLNHNEQFF
V gene: TRBV12-3/TRBV12-4; J gene: TRBJ1-5; CDR3 protein: CASSRQIYSNQPQHF
V gene: TRBV5-1; J gene: TRBJ2-1; CDR3 protein: CASSLQERSSYNEQFF
V gene: TRBV5-5; J gene: TRBJ1-1; CDR3 protein: CASSLAPENTEAFF
V gene: TRBV29-1; J gene: TRBJ1-4; CDR3 protein: CSAWGPGEKLFF
V gene: TRBV15; J gene: TRBJ2-1; CDR3 protein: CATSRDQAGGEINEQFF